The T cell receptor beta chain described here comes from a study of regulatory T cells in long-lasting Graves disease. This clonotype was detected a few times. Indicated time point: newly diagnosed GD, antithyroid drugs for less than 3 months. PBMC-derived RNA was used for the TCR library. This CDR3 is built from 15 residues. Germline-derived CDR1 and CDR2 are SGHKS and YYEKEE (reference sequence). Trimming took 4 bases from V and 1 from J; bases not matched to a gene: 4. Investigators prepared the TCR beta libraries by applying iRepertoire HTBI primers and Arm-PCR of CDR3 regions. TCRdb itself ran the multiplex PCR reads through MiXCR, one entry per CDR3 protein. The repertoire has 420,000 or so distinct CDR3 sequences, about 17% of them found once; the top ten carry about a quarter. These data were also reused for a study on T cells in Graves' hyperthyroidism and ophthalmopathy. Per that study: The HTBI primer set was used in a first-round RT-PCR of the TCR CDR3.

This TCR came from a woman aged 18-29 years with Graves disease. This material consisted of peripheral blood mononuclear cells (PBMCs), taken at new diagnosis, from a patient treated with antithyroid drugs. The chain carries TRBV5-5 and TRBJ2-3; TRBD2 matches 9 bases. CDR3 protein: CASSRVAGGTDTQYF. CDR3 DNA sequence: TGTGCCAGCAGCCGGGTAGCGGGAGGCACAGATACGCAGTATTTT.